This TCR beta chain came from a study of monozygotic twins with cystic fibrosis. General observations from the study: Co-twins had the most similar V usage for 13 of 16 pairs, J for 8. Low clonality (median around 0.0095) suggested a mostly naive repertoire.

This CDR3 has 13 residues. The V and J ends lost 2 bases and 7 bases respectively, with 9 bases between them. Germline CDR1 SEHNR, CDR2 FQNEAQ (reference sequence). Sequencing was performed with immunoSEQ multiplex PCR; in TCRdb, only in-frame clones are kept and a portion is missing. Here the sample spans tens of thousands of clones, 84% being singletons. On this clone: Antigen unknown.

The sequenced sample consisted of blood. This chain connects TRBV7-9 to TRBJ1-3; D is perhaps TRBD1 (6 bases). The clonotype originates from a girl aged 2-15 years with cystic fibrosis. The CDR3 sequence: CASSLRTDNTIYF. The DNA for the CDR3 is TGTGCCAGCAGCTTAAGGACAGACAACACCATATATTTT.